Listed below are T cell receptor beta chains from one sample, sequenced in a study of human T cells and chemical hapten exposure. Via MiXCR, TCRdb re-called the RACE reads, giving one row per CDR3 protein. The sample lists around 380,000 distinct CDR3 sequences, about 4.8% occurring once. The material sequenced was whole blood, taken in connection with sensitization to the hapten diphenylcyclopropenone (DPC). These receptors all come from a woman aged 45-65 years with alopecia areata. Some clones in this sample may be carry-over from other donors' samples. Both conserved end residues are part of each CDR3. The order of the fields is V gene, J gene, CDR3 protein.

V: TRBV20-1
J: TRBJ2-3
CDR3: CSARKATSGGDTQYF

V: TRBV30
J: TRBJ2-3
CDR3: CAWRGGLAQYF

V: TRBV2
J: TRBJ1-2
CDR3: CATYGAVQGYTF

V: TRBV6-1
J: TRBJ2-7
CDR3: CASSEDRGVYEQYF

V: TRBV12-3/TRBV12-4
J: TRBJ2-3
CDR3: CASGPPRGGLVTQYF

V: TRBV6-5
J: TRBJ2-6
CDR3: CASSYSTAGANVLTF

V: TRBV6-2/TRBV6-3
J: TRBJ2-1
CDR3: CASSYESHNEQFF

V: TRBV15
J: TRBJ2-7
CDR3: CATSSSNSYEQYF

V: TRBV2
J: TRBJ1-2
CDR3: CASRWDSGNYGYTF

V: TRBV7-2
J: TRBJ2-1
CDR3: CASSWNSYNEQFF

V: TRBV6-2/TRBV6-3
J: TRBJ2-3
CDR3: CASSLASGRIDTQYF

V: TRBV9
J: TRBJ1-4
CDR3: CASSVDPTNEKLFF

V: TRBV6-2/TRBV6-3
J: TRBJ2-3
CDR3: CASRPELAVPDTQYF

V: TRBV10-3
J: TRBJ2-1
CDR3: CAISESWEGTYNEQFF

V: TRBV12-3/TRBV12-4
J: TRBJ2-1
CDR3: CASSFSGGGEQFF

V: TRBV30
J: TRBJ2-1
CDR3: CAWSVGGGEQFF

V: TRBV11-3
J: TRBJ2-1
CDR3: CASSPSSGGPRGHEQFF

V: TRBV5-1
J: TRBJ2-3
CDR3: CASSGPTGGLSTDTQYF

V: TRBV2
J: TRBJ1-6
CDR3: CASSEVRANSPLHF

V: TRBV5-1
J: TRBJ1-2
CDR3: CASSLGQAGHGYTF

V: TRBV7-6
J: TRBJ2-1
CDR3: CASSLEPHPYNEQFF

V: TRBV18
J: TRBJ2-1
CDR3: CASSPPGGNYNEQFF

V: TRBV5-1
J: TRBJ1-3
CDR3: CASSWGPGSGNTIYF

V: TRBV29-1
J: TRBJ1-4
CDR3: CSVGRGDEKLFF

V: TRBV5-6
J: TRBJ1-1
CDR3: CASSFVPGDAEAFF

V: TRBV20-1
J: TRBJ2-1
CDR3: CSASRGAARNEQFF

V: TRBV3-1
J: TRBJ1-2
CDR3: CASSQEAGTIYGYTF

V: TRBV12-3/TRBV12-4
J: TRBJ2-7
CDR3: CASTLAGATYEQYF

V: TRBV12-3/TRBV12-4
J: TRBJ2-7
CDR3: CASSSRSSYEQYF

V: TRBV6-6
J: TRBJ2-3
CDR3: CASSYSTGGDTQYF

V: TRBV29-1
J: TRBJ2-7
CDR3: CSVTGQREYEQYF

V: TRBV7-9
J: TRBJ2-5
CDR3: CASSAMGETQYF

V: TRBV18
J: TRBJ2-5
CDR3: CASSPPNAAQETQYF

V: TRBV6-6
J: TRBJ1-4
CDR3: CATDSKNEGPAKLFF

V: TRBV20-1
J: TRBJ2-7
CDR3: CSARDMRDTTYEQYF

V: TRBV12-3/TRBV12-4
J: TRBJ2-7
CDR3: CASSIRTGVWEQYF

V: TRBV7-8
J: TRBJ1-5
CDR3: CASSFLVSSHQGQGSNQPQHF

V: TRBV14
J: TRBJ2-3
CDR3: CASSRTGTGVTDTQYF

V: TRBV28
J: TRBJ1-2
CDR3: CATSLGTEANYGYTF

V: TRBV18
J: TRBJ2-3
CDR3: CASSSPLLTTDTQYF

V: TRBV10-3
J: TRBJ2-7
CDR3: CAIRAHQDGAYEQYF

V: TRBV18
J: TRBJ1-5
CDR3: CASSPRQGDQPQHF

V: TRBV6-2/TRBV6-3
J: TRBJ2-6
CDR3: CASRVPGLADFGANVLTF

V: TRBV25-1
J: TRBJ2-3
CDR3: CASSPSGRMSTDTQYF

V: TRBV18
J: TRBJ1-2
CDR3: CASSPQLDSNYGYTF

V: TRBV6-5
J: TRBJ2-1
CDR3: CASSPHFNEQFF

V: TRBV18
J: TRBJ2-4
CDR3: CASSPQGLQGIQYF

V: TRBV28
J: TRBJ1-3
CDR3: CASSSRSGFSGNTIYF

V: TRBV6-5
J: TRBJ2-5
CDR3: CASRLSYDGAQYF

V: TRBV13
J: TRBJ2-7
CDR3: CASSRGSGGPYEQYF

V: TRBV3-1
J: TRBJ1-6
CDR3: CASSPGYGSPLHF

V: TRBV12-3/TRBV12-4
J: TRBJ2-3
CDR3: CASSSPSSDTQYF

V: TRBV29-1
J: TRBJ1-1
CDR3: CSVVPGNTEAFF